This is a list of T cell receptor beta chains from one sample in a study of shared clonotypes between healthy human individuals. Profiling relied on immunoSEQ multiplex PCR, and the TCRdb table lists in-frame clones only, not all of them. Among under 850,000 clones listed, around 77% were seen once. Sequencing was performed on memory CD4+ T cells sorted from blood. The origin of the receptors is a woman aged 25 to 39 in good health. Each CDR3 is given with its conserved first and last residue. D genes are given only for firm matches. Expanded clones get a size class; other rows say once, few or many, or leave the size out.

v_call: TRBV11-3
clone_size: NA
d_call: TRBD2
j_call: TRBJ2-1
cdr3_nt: TGTGCCAGCAGCCCCGGGACTAGCGGGAAGGTAAGGAGCTCCTACAATGAGCAGTTCTTC
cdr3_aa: CASSPGTSGKVRSSYNEQFF

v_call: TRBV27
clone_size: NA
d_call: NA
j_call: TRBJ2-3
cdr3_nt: TGTGCCAGCAGTTTTAGGACGCCTTACACAGATACGCAGTATTTT
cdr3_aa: CASSFRTPYTDTQYF

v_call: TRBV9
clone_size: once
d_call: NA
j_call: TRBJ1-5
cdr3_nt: TGTGCCAGCAGCCCCGGGACACTTAGCAATCAGCCCCAGCATTTT
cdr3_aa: CASSPGTLSNQPQHF

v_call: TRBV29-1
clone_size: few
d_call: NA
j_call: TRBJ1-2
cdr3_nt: TGCAGCGTCAACAGGGATTATGGCTACACCTTC
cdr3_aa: CSVNRDYGYTF

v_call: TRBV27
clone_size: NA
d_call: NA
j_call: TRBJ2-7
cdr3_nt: TGTGCCAGCAGTCCGACTACCGGGACAAGAAAGAACGAGCAGTACTTC
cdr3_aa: CASSPTTGTRKNEQYF

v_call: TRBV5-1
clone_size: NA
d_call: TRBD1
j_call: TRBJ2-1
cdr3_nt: TGCGCCAGCAGCCCACAGGGGGTCTCCAATGAGCAGTTCTTC
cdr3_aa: CASSPQGVSNEQFF

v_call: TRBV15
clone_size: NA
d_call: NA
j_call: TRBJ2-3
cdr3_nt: TGTGCCACCAGCAGAGACCCGCGGACTTCCTCTAGCACAGATACGCAGTATTTT
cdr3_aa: CATSRDPRTSSSTDTQYF

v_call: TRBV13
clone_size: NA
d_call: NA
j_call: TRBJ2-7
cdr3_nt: TGTGCCAGCAGCTTCTCAGGGTATCGGGAGCAGTACTTC
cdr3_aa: CASSFSGYREQYF

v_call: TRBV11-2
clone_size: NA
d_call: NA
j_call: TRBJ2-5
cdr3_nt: TGTGCCAGCAGCTTAGGTTCAGGGGGGTACCAAGAGACCCAGTACTTC
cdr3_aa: CASSLGSGGYQETQYF

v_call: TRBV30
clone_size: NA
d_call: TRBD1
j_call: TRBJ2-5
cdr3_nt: TGTGCCTTCACCCGGGACAGGGGATCGGAGACCCAGTACTTC
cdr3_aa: CAFTRDRGSETQYF

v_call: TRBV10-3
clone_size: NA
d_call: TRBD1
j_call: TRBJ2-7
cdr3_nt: TGTGCCATCACTTCCGGGACAGGGGACGAGCAGTACTTC
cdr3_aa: CAITSGTGDEQYF

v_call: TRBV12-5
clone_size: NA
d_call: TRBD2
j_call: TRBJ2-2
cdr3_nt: TGTGCTAGTGGTTGGTTCCACCCGGGTATTGGGGGGGTCACCGGGGAGCTGTTTTTT
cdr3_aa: CASGWFHPGIGGVTGELFF

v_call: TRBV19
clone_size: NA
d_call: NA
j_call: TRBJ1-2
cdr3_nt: TGTGCCAGTAGTACCTCACAGGTACCTAACTATGGCTACACCTTC
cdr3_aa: CASSTSQVPNYGYTF

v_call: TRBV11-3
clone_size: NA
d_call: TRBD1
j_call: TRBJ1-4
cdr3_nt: TGTGCCAGCAGCTTAGGACAGGGGATTAATGAAAAACTGTTTTTT
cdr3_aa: CASSLGQGINEKLFF

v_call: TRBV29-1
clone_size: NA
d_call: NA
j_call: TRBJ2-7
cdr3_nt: TGCAGCGTGAAACTAGTGGGGGCTGGCGAGCAGTACTTC
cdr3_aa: CSVKLVGAGEQYF

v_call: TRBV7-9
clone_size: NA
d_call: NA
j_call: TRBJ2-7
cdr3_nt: TGTGCCAGCAGCTCCCTAAGCCAGGGGTTGTACGAGCAGTACTTC
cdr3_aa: CASSSLSQGLYEQYF

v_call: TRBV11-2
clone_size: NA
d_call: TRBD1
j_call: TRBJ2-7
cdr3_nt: TGTGCCAGCAGGCGACCGGGACAGGGTACCTACGAGCAGTACTTC
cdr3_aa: CASRRPGQGTYEQYF

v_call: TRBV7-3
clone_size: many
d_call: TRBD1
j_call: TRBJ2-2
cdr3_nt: TGTGCCAGCAGGCCCGGGACAGAGAACACCGGGGAGCTGTTTTTT
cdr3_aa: CASRPGTENTGELFF

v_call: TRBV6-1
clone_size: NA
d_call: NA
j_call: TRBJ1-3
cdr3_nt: TGTGCAGGGGACTCTGGAAACACCATATATTTT
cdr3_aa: CAGDSGNTIYF

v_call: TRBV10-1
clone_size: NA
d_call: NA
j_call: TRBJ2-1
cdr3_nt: TGCGCCAGCAGTGGTGGACAGACTGACAATGAGCAGTTCTTC
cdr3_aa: CASSGGQTDNEQFF

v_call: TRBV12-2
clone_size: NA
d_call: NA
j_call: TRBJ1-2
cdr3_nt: TGTGCAAGTCGCCGTATTAAGGGAGAGGGGCCTAACTATGGCTACACCTTC
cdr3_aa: CASRRIKGEGPNYGYTF

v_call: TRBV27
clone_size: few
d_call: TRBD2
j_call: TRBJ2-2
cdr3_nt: TGTGCCAGCAGTCCCCGGGGCGTGGGACTAGCGGGAGTGCCCACCGGGGAGCTGTTTTTT
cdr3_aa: CASSPRGVGLAGVPTGELFF

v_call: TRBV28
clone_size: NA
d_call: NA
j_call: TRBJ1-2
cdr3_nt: TGTGCCAGCAGTTTTTGGGACGGAGTTTTTGGCTACACCTTC
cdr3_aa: CASSFWDGVFGYTF

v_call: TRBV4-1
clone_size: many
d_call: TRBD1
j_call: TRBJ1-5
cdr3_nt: TGCGCCAGCAGCCAAGAGACAGGGAATCAGCCCCAGCATTTT
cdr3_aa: CASSQETGNQPQHF

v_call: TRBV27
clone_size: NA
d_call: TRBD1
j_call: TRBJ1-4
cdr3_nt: TGTGCCAGCAGTGCCAACAGGGGGCTTATGGAAAAACTGTTTTTT
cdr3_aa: CASSANRGLMEKLFF

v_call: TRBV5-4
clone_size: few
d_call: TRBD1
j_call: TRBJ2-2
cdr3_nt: TGTGCCAGCAGCCATGACAGGGTGCCCACCGGGGAGCTGTTTTTT
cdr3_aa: CASSHDRVPTGELFF

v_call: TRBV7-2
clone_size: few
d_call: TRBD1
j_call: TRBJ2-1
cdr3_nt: TGTGCCAGCAGCCCCCAGACAGGGGAGAATGAGCAGTTCTTC
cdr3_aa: CASSPQTGENEQFF

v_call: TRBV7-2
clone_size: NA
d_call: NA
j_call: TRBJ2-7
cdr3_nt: TGTGCCAGCAGCGACCCCCGGGGGAGGAAAATCGAGCAGTACTTC
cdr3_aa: CASSDPRGRKIEQYF

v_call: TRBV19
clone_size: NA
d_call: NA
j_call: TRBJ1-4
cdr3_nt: TGTGCCAGTAGTCCCGGCCTGGCGGACTTGGCAACTAATGAAAAACTGTTTTTT
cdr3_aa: CASSPGLADLATNEKLFF

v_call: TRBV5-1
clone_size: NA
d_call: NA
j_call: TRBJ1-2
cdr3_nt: TGCGCCAGCAGCTTCCAGGATTCCAACTATGGCTACACCTTC
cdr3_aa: CASSFQDSNYGYTF

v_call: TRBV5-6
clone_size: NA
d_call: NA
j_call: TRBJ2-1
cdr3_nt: TGTGCCAGCAGCTTGAGTCAGGGGCGCTTCCCCCGCAATGAGCAGTTCTTC
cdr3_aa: CASSLSQGRFPRNEQFF

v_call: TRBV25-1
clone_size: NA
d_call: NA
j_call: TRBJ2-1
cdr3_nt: TGTGCCAGCAGGCGGCCCTATACAGATAACAATGAGCAGTTCTTC
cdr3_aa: CASRRPYTDNNEQFF

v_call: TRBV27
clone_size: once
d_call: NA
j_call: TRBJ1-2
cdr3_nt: TGTGCCAGCAGCCATGGGATGGAGGGCTACACCTTC
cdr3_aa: CASSHGMEGYTF

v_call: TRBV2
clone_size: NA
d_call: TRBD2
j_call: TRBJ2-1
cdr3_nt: TGTGCCAGCAGTGGACTAGCGGGAATCAATGAGCAGTTCTTC
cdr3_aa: CASSGLAGINEQFF

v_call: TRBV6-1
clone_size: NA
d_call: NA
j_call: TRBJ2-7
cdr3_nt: TGTGCCAGCTTCGGACATCTTTCCGAGCAGTACTTC
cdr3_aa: CASFGHLSEQYF

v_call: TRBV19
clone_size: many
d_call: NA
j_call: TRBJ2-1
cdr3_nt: TGTGCCAGTACCTCCAGGCCGGGTGGCGGGTGGGGTGAGCAGTTCTTC
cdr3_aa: CASTSRPGGGWGEQFF

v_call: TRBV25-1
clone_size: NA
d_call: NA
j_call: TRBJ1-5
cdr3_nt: TGTGCCAGCAGTGCAATAGGGGGCAATCAGCCCCAGCATTTT
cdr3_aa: CASSAIGGNQPQHF

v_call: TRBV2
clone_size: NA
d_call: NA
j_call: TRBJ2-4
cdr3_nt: TGTGCCAGCACCGCAGCCTCAGCCACCCTGAACATTCAGTACTTC
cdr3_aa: CASTAASATLNIQYF

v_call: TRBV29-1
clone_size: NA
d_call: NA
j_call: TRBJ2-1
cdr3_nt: TGCAGCGTTGAAGCTGGGGCAGGGGCGGACAATGAGCAGTTCTTC
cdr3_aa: CSVEAGAGADNEQFF

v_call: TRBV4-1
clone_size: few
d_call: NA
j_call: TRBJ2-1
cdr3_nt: TGCGCCAGCAGCGGGCGGACTTTCCGCTCCTACAATGAGCAGTTCTTC
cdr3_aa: CASSGRTFRSYNEQFF

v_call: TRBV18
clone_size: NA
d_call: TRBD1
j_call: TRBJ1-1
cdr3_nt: TGTGCCAGCTCACCTCCAGGGGGCCCTGAAGCTTTCTTT
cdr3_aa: CASSPPGGPEAFF

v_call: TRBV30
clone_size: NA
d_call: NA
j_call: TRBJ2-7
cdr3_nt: TGTGCCTGGAGTCTTCAGGGGCCATACGAGCAGTACTTC
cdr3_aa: CAWSLQGPYEQYF

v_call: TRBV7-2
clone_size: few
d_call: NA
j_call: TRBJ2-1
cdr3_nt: TGTGCCAGCAGCACCTACTTGGACAATGAGCAGTTCTTC
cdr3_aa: CASSTYLDNEQFF